The rows below give T cell receptor beta chains drawn from one sample of a study of beta chain features in type 1 diabetes. Profiling relied on immunoSEQ multiplex PCR, and the TCRdb table lists in-frame clones only, not all of them. In the table there are 200,000 to 250,000 clones, 11% of which are singletons. Sequencing was done on a sample of central memory CD4+ T cells from blood. The receptors here all came from a man aged 18 to 35 in good health. CDR3s include the opening cysteine and the closing phenylalanine or tryptophan. A D gene is named only where the DNA matches it firmly. Some rows mark clone size as missing; the rest say once, few, many or name a class of expanded clone.

size: -
V: TRBV7-2
D: TRBD1
J: TRBJ2-7
DNA: TGTGCCAGCAGCTTAGAACAGGGGGCTTACGAGCAGTACTTC
CDR3: CASSLEQGAYEQYF

size: many
V: TRBV28
D: -
J: TRBJ2-3
DNA: TGTGCCAGCAGCCGGGACCTTGCCCCGGGCACAGATACGCAGTATTTT
CDR3: CASSRDLAPGTDTQYF

size: -
V: TRBV9
D: TRBD2
J: TRBJ2-7
DNA: TGTGCCAGCAGCGTAACCGGGACTAGCTACGAGCAGTACTTC
CDR3: CASSVTGTSYEQYF

size: few
V: TRBV7-6
D: -
J: TRBJ2-7
DNA: TGTGCCAGCAGCTTAGCGCCGGACACCGTCTACGAGCAGTACTTC
CDR3: CASSLAPDTVYEQYF

size: once
V: TRBV4-1
D: -
J: TRBJ1-2
DNA: TGCGCCAGCAGCCAGAGAGGTGGCTACACCTTC
CDR3: CASSQRGGYTF

size: many
V: TRBV29-1
D: TRBD2
J: TRBJ2-1
DNA: TGCAGCGTCCCAAGGACTAGCGGGATCGGTGAGCAGTTCTTC
CDR3: CSVPRTSGIGEQFF

size: -
V: TRBV6-5
D: -
J: TRBJ2-7
DNA: TGTGCCAGCAGTCGAACGACCTATTCCTACGAGCAGTACTTC
CDR3: CASSRTTYSYEQYF

size: many
V: TRBV9
D: -
J: TRBJ2-7
DNA: TGTGCCAGCAGCGTAGGGTACGAGCAGTACTTC
CDR3: CASSVGYEQYF

size: few
V: TRBV7-2
D: -
J: TRBJ1-1
DNA: TGTGCCAGCAGCAGTACAAGGGCCACTGAAGCTTTCTTT
CDR3: CASSSTRATEAFF

size: -
V: TRBV14
D: TRBD1
J: TRBJ2-7
DNA: TGTGCCAGCCGGGGACAGGGGGTCCGCGAGCAGTACTTC
CDR3: CASRGQGVREQYF

size: -
V: TRBV6-5
D: -
J: TRBJ2-1
DNA: TGTGCCAGCAGTTACCCCCGGGACGAGCAGTTCTTC
CDR3: CASSYPRDEQFF

size: few
V: TRBV5-1
D: -
J: TRBJ2-1
DNA: TGCGCCAGCAGCTTGGCGCCACTGTTAAACAATGAGCAGTTCTTC
CDR3: CASSLAPLLNNEQFF

size: -
V: TRBV30
D: -
J: TRBJ1-1
DNA: TGTGCCTGGAGCCCCCGCAGGAACACTGAAGCTTTCTTT
CDR3: CAWSPRRNTEAFF

size: few
V: TRBV7-3
D: TRBD2
J: TRBJ2-1
DNA: TGTGCCAGCAGCTTGCAGCGGGAGTATTACAATGAGCAGTTCTTC
CDR3: CASSLQREYYNEQFF

size: once
V: TRBV6-5
D: TRBD2
J: TRBJ2-7
DNA: TGTGCCAGCAGCCGGCTAGCGGGAGGCACTTACGAGCAGTACTTC
CDR3: CASSRLAGGTYEQYF

size: -
V: TRBV5-1
D: -
J: TRBJ2-2
DNA: TGCGCCAGCAACGGCGACAGGCTGAACACCGGGGAGCTGTTTTTT
CDR3: CASNGDRLNTGELFF

size: -
V: TRBV7-2
D: -
J: TRBJ2-6
DNA: TGTGCCAGCAGCTTATCGGGCAGCCTCTCTGGGGCCAACGTCCTGACTTTC
CDR3: CASSLSGSLSGANVLTF

size: -
V: TRBV5-1
D: -
J: TRBJ2-4
DNA: TGCGCCAGCAGCTTGGGAAGCATTGGCGACATTCAGTACTTC
CDR3: CASSLGSIGDIQYF

size: -
V: TRBV19
D: -
J: TRBJ2-4
DNA: TGTGCCAGTAGTAGACCCTCGGAAACGGCCAAAAACATTCAGTACTTC
CDR3: CASSRPSETAKNIQYF

size: -
V: TRBV11-2
D: -
J: TRBJ2-5
DNA: TGTGCCAGCAGTCCCACCCGGGAGACCCAGTACTTC
CDR3: CASSPTRETQYF

size: few
V: TRBV19
D: -
J: TRBJ2-2
DNA: TGTGCCAGTAGTATCCGGGAAGGCGGGGAGCTGTTTTTT
CDR3: CASSIREGGELFF

size: few
V: TRBV6-1
D: -
J: TRBJ1-2
DNA: TGTGCCAGCAGTGAGAAACAGAACTATGGCTACACCTTC
CDR3: CASSEKQNYGYTF

size: few
V: TRBV5-1
D: -
J: TRBJ2-5
DNA: TGCGCCAGCAGCCAGGGGATCCAAGAGACCCAGTACTTC
CDR3: CASSQGIQETQYF

size: many
V: TRBV30
D: -
J: TRBJ2-6
DNA: TGTGCCAAAAACAAGGGACGGACGAGCTCTGGGGCCAACGTCCTGACTTTC
CDR3: CAKNKGRTSSGANVLTF

size: -
V: TRBV11-2
D: -
J: TRBJ2-6
DNA: TGTGCCAGCAGCGGGGGGTGGGCCAGCACTGGGGCCAACGTCCTGACTTTC
CDR3: CASSGGWASTGANVLTF

size: many
V: TRBV4-3
D: TRBD1
J: TRBJ1-4
DNA: TGCGCCAGCAGCCCGGGACAGGGAGGTGAAAAACTGTTTTTT
CDR3: CASSPGQGGEKLFF

size: -
V: TRBV11-2
D: TRBD2
J: TRBJ2-1
DNA: TGTGCCAGCAGCTTAGCGACTAGCGGGAGACAGCAGTTCTTC
CDR3: CASSLATSGRQQFF